The 30 T cell receptor beta chains below were found in one sample sequenced in a study of response to subunit inactivated influenza vaccine. TCRdb re-derived calls from the RT-PCR reads in MiXCR, one entry per CDR3 protein. In the table there are over 750,000 distinct CDR3 sequences, about 20% of which are singletons. The material was PBMCs from blood, obtained roughly 5 days after vaccination. These receptors originate from a man in his fifties who received an inactivated influenza vaccine.

This clonotype was picked up a small number of times. This chain links TRBV20-1 with TRBJ2-5; TRBD2 agrees at 10 bases. V shed 3 bases and J 4 bases; nucleotides not matched to a gene: 5. CDR1 and CDR2 from the germline V gene are DFQATT and SNEGSKA (reference sequence). The CDR3 covers 14 residues. CDR3 DNA sequence: TGCAGTGCTAGCGAAGCGGGGGGGGTAGAGACCCAGTACTTC. Encoded protein: CSASEAGGVETQYF.

The genes are TRBV20-1 and TRBJ2-1; 7 nucleotides agree with TRBD2. The CDR3 runs 17 residues. The germline gives CDR1 DFQATT, CDR2 SNEGSKA (reference sequence). Losses at the gene ends were 1 base for V and 0 bases for J; bases not matched to a gene: 9. The CDR3 coding sequence is TGCAGTGCTAGAGCCCCAGGGCGCGGGGGCTCCTACAATGAGCAGTTCTTC. This encodes CSARAPGRGGSYNEQFF.

The gene calls are TRBV6-2 or TRBV6-3 and TRBJ1-1, with TRBD1 matching over 7 bases. Germline loops: CDR1 MNHEY, CDR2 SVGEGT. Unmatched junction bases numbered 7, after V lost 2 bases and J lost 7 bases. CDR3 length: 14 amino acids. The CDR3: CASSYPGTEFEAFF. CDR3 in DNA: TGTGCCAGCAGTTACCCCGGGACAGAGTTTGAAGCTTTCTTT.

This clonotype has only a few counts. This rearrangement joins TRBV29-1 to TRBJ2-7, with 9 bases matching TRBD1. Germline V CDR1 and CDR2: SQVTM, ANQGSEA. The length of the CDR3 is 15 residues. The V gene end was trimmed by 4 bases and the J gene end by 4 bases; junction bases not matched to a gene: 11. CDR3 amino acids: CSVAGQGRGVYEQYF. CDR3 nucleotides: TGCAGCGTTGCAGGACAGGGGCGCGGAGTATACGAGCAGTACTTC.

The CDR3 loop is CASSLGGQQAFF. The CDR3 DNA reads TGTGCCAGCAGCTTAGGGGGACAGCAAGCTTTCTTT. The genes are TRBV7-9 and TRBJ1-1, with 7 bases aligning to TRBD1. The CDR3 has 12 residues. In germline, CDR1 is SEHNR, CDR2 FQNEAQ (reference sequence). V was pared by 1 base and J by 9 bases, with 2 bases of the junction left unmatched.

The chain is built from TRBV5-1 and TRBJ1-1; D is possibly TRBD1 (6 bases). V was shortened by 4 bases and J by 4 bases, with 23 bases between the two germline ends. From germline, CDR1 is SGHRS and CDR2 YFSETQ. This CDR3 has 17 amino acids. CDR3 sequence: CASSTGLGQRRVTEAFF. CDR3 sequence (DNA): TGCGCCAGCAGCACAGGGCTGGGGCAACGCAGGGTCACTGAAGCTTTCTTT.

The rearrangement joins TRBV12-3 or TRBV12-4 to TRBJ1-2, with TRBD1 identical over 8 bases. The CDR3 length is 14 residues. J gave up 8 bases and V 1 base, and 6 bases lay outside the gene matches. The CDR3, as DNA: TGTGCCAGCAGTTTAGAGGCAGGGGGCGTCGGCTACACCTTC. This encodes CASSLEAGGVGYTF.

The chain recombines TRBV4-1 with TRBJ2-7; D might be TRBD1 (6 bases). Deletions cut 5 bases from V and 2 bases from J, with 10 bases between. The germline V gene has CDR1 MGHRA and CDR2 YSYEKL. This CDR3 has 13 residues. The CDR3, as DNA: TGCGCCAGCAGCGCTGCAGGGGCCTACGAGCAGTACTTC. Encoded protein: CASSAAGAYEQYF.

The chain has TRBV18 and TRBJ1-1; 7 bases are shared with TRBD1. Germline V lookup: CDR1 KGHSH, CDR2 LQKENI. With 5 bases clipped from V and 0 bases from J, the junction kept 6 bases outside the gene matches. This CDR3 spans 15 amino acids. In DNA form, the CDR3 reads TGTGCCAGCTCAGACAACAGGGGCCTGAACACTGAAGCTTTCTTT. It specifies CASSDNRGLNTEAFF.

J is TRBJ2-1 and V is TRBV6-4; D may be TRBD1 or TRBD2 (7 bases each). CDR1 and CDR2 (germline): MRHNA, SNTAGT. V lost 8 bases, J lost 10 bases, and 24 bases lay in between. The CDR3 length is 15 residues. The CDR3 loop reads CASGRGGTGVEEQFF. CDR3 nucleotide sequence: TGTGCCAGCGGCAGGGGGGGGACCGGAGTTGAGGAGCAGTTCTTC.

This clonotype was counted at least ten times. The chain employs TRBV24-1 and TRBJ2-3; D is possibly TRBD2 (6 bases). The V end was cut by 9 bases, the J end by 5 bases, with 14 bases between. Germline CDR1 and CDR2: KGHDR and SFDVKD. The CDR3 length is 13 residues. The CDR3 region has the DNA TGTGCCACCCGGGGGACCAAGGAAGATACGCAGTATTTT. Encoded protein: CATRGTKEDTQYF.

This rearrangement joins TRBV28 to TRBJ1-2, with D perhaps TRBD1 (6 bases). V was shortened by 4 bases and J by 0 bases, with 12 bases between the two germline ends. This CDR3 is built from 15 residues. The germline CDR1 and CDR2 sequences are MDHEN and SYDVKM. DNA for the CDR3: TGTGCCAGCAGTTCATGGACAGTTTCTAACTATGGCTACACCTTC. Its protein is CASSSWTVSNYGYTF.

This clonotype was seen only a few times. The chain is built from TRBV6-2 or TRBV6-3 and TRBJ1-2; TRBD1 agrees at 8 bases. CDR1 and CDR2 from the germline V gene are MNHEY and SVGEGT. This CDR3 is built from 14 residues. The junction had 10 bases not matched to a gene; V was cut back by 7 bases and J by 6 bases. The CDR3: CASTTGTGGHGYTF. In nucleotides, the CDR3 is TGTGCCAGCACCACCGGGACAGGCGGTCATGGCTACACCTTC.

This clonotype was detected a few times. The chain is built from TRBV24-1 and TRBJ2-1; TRBD2 aligns across 8 bases. CDR1 KGHDR and CDR2 SFDVKD come from the germline V gene. With V trimmed by 4 bases and J by 0 bases, 13 bases remained unmatched. The CDR3 totals 19 residues. This CDR3 reads CATSDVGGRRRSSYNEQFF. The CDR3 DNA sequence: TGTGCCACCAGTGACGTTGGCGGGAGGAGAAGGAGCTCCTACAATGAGCAGTTCTTC.

The J gene is TRBJ2-2, the V gene TRBV6-5; no definite D call. From germline, CDR1 is MNHEY and CDR2 SVGAGI. The CDR3 consists of 12 residues. Trimming removed 5 bases at V and 6 bases at J, with 7 bases between. The CDR3 nucleotides read TGTGCCAGCAGTGATACCCCCGGGGAGCTGTTTTTT. Protein sequence: CASSDTPGELFF.

V usage is TRBV2 and J usage is TRBJ2-3; D gene ambiguous. The CDR3 runs 13 residues. V shed 10 bases and J shed 1 base, with 12 bases lying between them. Germline V gene sequence: CDR1 SNHLY, CDR2 FYNNEI. DNA of the CDR3: TGTGCCAACCGGTCTCGAGGCACAGATACGCAGTATTTT. Translating it yields CANRSRGTDTQYF.

This clonotype was seen more than once but under ten times. V usage is TRBV5-8 and J usage is TRBJ1-1; 9 bases align to TRBD1. Germline V gives CDR1 SGHTS, CDR2 YDEGEE. V lost 4 bases to trimming and J lost 7 bases; unmatched junction nucleotides: 14. The CDR3 sequence is 16 residues long. CDR3 in amino acids: CASSPAYRGRDNEAFF. Written as DNA, the CDR3 is TGTGCCAGCAGCCCGGCCTACAGGGGGCGCGACAATGAAGCTTTCTTT.

The chain has TRBV20-1 and TRBJ2-7; a weak D match, TRBD2 (6 bases). The length of the CDR3 is 15 residues. CDR1 is DFQATT and CDR2 is SNEGSKA in the germline V gene (reference sequence). Trimming pared 4 bases from V and 0 bases from J, leaving 16 bases between. The CDR3 coding sequence is TGCAGTGCTAACCGACTAGTTTCCAGCTCCTACGAGCAGTACTTC. This encodes CSANRLVSSSYEQYF.

The gene calls are TRBV7-2 and TRBJ2-2, with TRBD2 matching 8 bases. Germline V CDR1 and CDR2: SGHTA, FQGNSA. V was clipped by 2 bases and J by 0 bases; unmatched bases: 2. The CDR3 length is 16 residues. This chain's CDR3 is CASSLNGGANTGELFF. CDR3 DNA: TGTGCCAGCAGCTTAAACGGGGGGGCGAACACCGGGGAGCTGTTTTTT. Complete variable domain (other parts from reference TRBV7-2 and TRBJ2-2): GAGVSQSPSNKVTEKGKDVELRCDPISGHTALYWYRQSLGQGLEFLIYFQGNSAPDKSGLPSDRFSAERTGGSVSTLTIQRTQQEDSAVYLCASSLNGGANTGELFFGEGSRLTVL.

This clonotype occurred a few times. The chain has TRBV6-2 or TRBV6-3 and TRBJ2-2, with TRBD2 identical over 8 bases. The CDR3 length is 15 residues. V lost 6 bases to trimming and J lost 5 bases; unmatched junction nucleotides: 8. Germline CDR1 is MNHEY and CDR2 is SVGEGT. The CDR3 bases are TGTGCCAGCAGGCCCCACGTAGCGGGAACCGGGGAGCTGTTTTTT. Translation: CASRPHVAGTGELFF.

In its sample, this clonotype was seen a few times. The chain carries TRBV20-1 and TRBJ2-7; no definite D call. The CDR3 extends over 12 amino acids. V lost 1 base to trimming and J lost 5 bases, with 9 bases between them. Per the germline V gene, CDR1 is DFQATT and CDR2 is SNEGSKA (reference sequence). CDR3 sequence (DNA): TGCAGTGCTAGAGTTGGGGTAGACGAGCAGTACTTC. This translates into CSARVGVDEQYF.

The chain employs TRBV12-3 or TRBV12-4 and TRBJ2-7; 7 nucleotides line up with TRBD2. The CDR3 spans 16 residues. V dropped 6 bases and J dropped 2; count of bases not matched to a gene: 13. CDR3 sequence (DNA): TGTGCCAGCAGCCCCCCGCTAGCGGTGGGGACCTACGAGCAGTACTTC. Its protein is CASSPPLAVGTYEQYF.

This chain joins TRBV7-9 and TRBJ1-1; no definite D call. From germline, CDR1 is SEHNR and CDR2 FQNEAQ (reference sequence). V was cut by 5 bases and J by 1 base, with 8 bases left in between. The CDR3 has 13 amino acids. CDR3 sequence reads: CASSGGRNTEAFF. The CDR3 region has the DNA TGTGCCAGCAGCGGAGGGAGGAACACTGAAGCTTTCTTT.

This clonotype was seen a handful of times. J is TRBJ1-1 and V is TRBV29-1, with D unresolved. The V gene lost 5 bases and the J gene lost 5 bases, with 9 bases spanning the gap. The CDR3 totals 11 residues. The germline CDR1 and CDR2 sequences are SQVTM and ANQGSEA. The CDR3 protein is CSVRAVTEAFF. The DNA of the CDR3 is TGCAGCGTTCGCGCGGTTACTGAAGCTTTCTTT.

This chain uses TRBV10-3 with TRBJ1-1, with TRBD1 identical over 7 bases. The germline V gene has CDR1 ENHRY and CDR2 SYGVKD. The CDR3 loop spans 14 amino acids. The CDR3 sequence is CSPHLDRLNTEAFF. DNA of the CDR3: TGTTCTCCCCACCTGGACAGGCTGAACACTGAAGCTTTCTTT.

The chain couples TRBV9 to TRBJ2-7, with D hard to call. Per the germline V gene, CDR1 is SGDLS and CDR2 is YYNGEE. V shed 0 bases and J shed 7 bases, with 8 bases lying between them. CDR3 length: 12 amino acids. CDR3 loop: CASSVEGFEQYF. CDR3 nucleotide sequence: TGTGCCAGCAGCGTAGAGGGTTTTGAGCAGTACTTC.

The gene calls are TRBV11-3 and TRBJ2-1; TRBD2 aligns across 10 bases. The CDR3 is 16 amino acids. With V trimmed by 1 base and J by 5 bases, 5 bases remained unmatched. The V gene's germline CDR1 is SGHNT and CDR2 YENEEA. This chain's CDR3 is CASSLGTSGKNNEQFF. In DNA, the CDR3 is TGTGCCAGCAGCTTAGGCACTAGCGGGAAAAACAATGAGCAGTTCTTC.

The chain couples TRBV6-1 to TRBJ2-2, with no clear D. Trimming took off 2 bases at V and 4 bases at J, with 11 bases between the two ends. The CDR3 has 15 residues. CDR1 MNHNS and CDR2 SASEGT come from the germline V gene. The CDR3 DNA reads as TGTGCCAGCAGTGAAATCTCTGGGGTCACCGGGGAGCTGTTTTTT. Translation: CASSEISGVTGELFF.

This clonotype was detected ten times or more. The chain recombines TRBV10-3 with TRBJ1-3; D is uncertain. Trimming cost V 2 bases and J 1 base, with 9 bases left between them. The CDR3 has 15 residues. Germline loops: CDR1 ENHRY, CDR2 SYGVKD. The CDR3 region has the DNA TGTGCCATCAGTGAGGTGGCTCGGTCTGGAAACACCATATATTTT. This encodes CAISEVARSGNTIYF.

This clonotype came up a few times. The chain joins TRBV7-2 to TRBJ2-5; 9 bases agree with TRBD2. The V segment lost 3 bases and the J segment 2 bases; nucleotides outside the gene matches: 7. The CDR3 contains 16 residues. Germline V gene sequence: CDR1 SGHTA, CDR2 FQGNSA. Written as DNA, the CDR3 is TGTGCCAGCAGCTTTGTAAGCGGGGGGCGACAAGAGACCCAGTACTTC. Protein product: CASSFVSGGRQETQYF.